Shown below are 21 T cell receptor beta chains from a single sample sequenced in a study of post-analysis software for immune sequencing data. These receptors lack a known antigen. Presence of unique molecular identifiers characterized the TCR beta cDNA libraries. TCRdb analysed the PCR reads with MiXCR anew, one entry per CDR3 protein. The sample has some 890,000 distinct CDR3 sequences, about 53% seen once. General study points: There were five or six TRBV segments more frequent in patients than controls, and TRBV5-6, TRBV5-1 and TRBV20-1 were among them.

Sequenced input: blood. These receptors originate from a girl between 10 and 17 years old with multiple sclerosis.

V usage is TRBV7-7 and J usage is TRBJ2-1; TRBD2 is a possible D gene (5 bases). The V end lost 5 bases, the J end lost 9 bases, and 14 bases lay between the germline ends. Germline loops: CDR1 SSHAT, CDR2 FNYEAQ (reference sequence). This CDR3 spans 13 amino acids. CDR3 nucleotides: TGTGCCAGCAGCCGCCTGGCTGAGGGTGAGCAGTTCTTC. Residues: CASSRLAEGEQFF.

CDR3 bases: TGTGCCAGCAGCTACCAGACGGGGCCGCTGAACACTGAAGCTTTCTTT. Protein product: CASSYQTGPLNTEAFF. The V and J genes are TRBV3-1 and TRBJ1-1; tentatively, D is TRBD1 (5 bases). Trimming removed 5 bases at V and 0 bases at J, with 16 bases between. Germline loops: CDR1 LGHDT, CDR2 YNNKEL (reference sequence). The CDR3 extends over 16 amino acids.

The genes are TRBV20-1 and TRBJ2-3; D ambiguous. CDR3 length: 12 residues. V gave up 4 bases and J gave up 4 bases, with 9 bases separating them. Looked up from germline, CDR1 is DFQATT and CDR2 is SNEGSKA (reference sequence). This CDR3 reads CSAKVQPDTQYF. The CDR3 bases are TGCAGTGCTAAGGTCCAGCCAGATACGCAGTATTTT.

This clonotype was seen a single time. The genes are TRBV5-1 and TRBJ2-1, with a tentative D call TRBD2 (5 bases). Trimming stripped 3 bases from V and 4 bases from J, with 20 bases between. From germline, CDR1 is SGHRS and CDR2 YFSETQ. CDR3 length equals 17 residues. In nucleotides, the CDR3 is TGCGCCAGCAGCTCGTTATCCGGAGCGGAGCCTTACAATGAGCAGTTCTTC. Translating gives CASSSLSGAEPYNEQFF. Variable domain in full (rest from reference TRBV5-1 and TRBJ2-1): KAGVTQTPRYLIKTRGQQVTLSCSPISGHRSVSWYQQTPGQGLQFLFEYFSETQRNKGNFPGRFSGRQFSNSRSEMNVSTLELGDSALYLCASSSLSGAEPYNEQFFGPGTRLTVL.

The chain carries TRBV29-1 and TRBJ2-1, with D unresolved. V gave up 5 bases and J gave up 8 bases, with 10 bases separating them. The CDR3 extends over 11 amino acids. Germline CDR1 is SQVTM and CDR2 is ANQGSEA. In DNA, the CDR3 is TGCAGCGTTTGGCTAAGGGATGAGCAGTTCTTC. Its protein is CSVWLRDEQFF.

V gene TRBV7-6 combines with J gene TRBJ1-4; D perhaps matches TRBD1 (5 bases). The germline gives CDR1 SGHVS, CDR2 FNYEAQ. The V end lost 1 base, the J end lost 7 bases, and 16 bases lay between the germline ends. This CDR3 comprises 16 residues. In DNA, the CDR3 is TGTGCCAGCAGCTTAGGATTCATCGGGACGTCTGAAAAACTGTTTTTT. It is translated as CASSLGFIGTSEKLFF.

This clonotype has more than one count but fewer than ten. V usage is TRBV7-2 and J usage is TRBJ2-1, with 10 bases matching TRBD2. Germline V gene lookup returns CDR1 SGHTA and CDR2 FQGNSA. V was clipped by 7 bases and J by 7 bases; unmatched bases: 10. The CDR3 loop spans 15 amino acids. CDR3 region: CASTPSGGAKNEQFF. The CDR3 DNA reads as TGTGCCAGCACCCCCAGCGGGGGGGCCAAAAATGAGCAGTTCTTC.

A word on this clonotype: An end of the junction differs from the germline gene, which may be a read error. The V call is TRBV5-5, the J call TRBJ2-5; D is ambiguous. The CDR3 totals 15 residues. Germline values: CDR1 SGHKS, CDR2 YYEKEE (reference sequence). The CDR3 sequence is CASNLASGAPDKQYF. CDR3 nucleotides: TGTGCCAGCAACTTGGCATCCGGCGCCCCCGACAAGCAGTACTTC.

A few counts support this clonotype. The CDR3, as DNA: TGTGCCAGCAGCGCCTCGGGACAGACGCACTATGGCTACACCTTC. Its translation: CASSASGQTHYGYTF. The chain combines TRBV7-2 with TRBJ1-2, with 7 bases aligning to TRBD1. The germline V gene encodes CDR1 SGHTA and CDR2 FQGNSA. The CDR3 has 15 residues. Trimming took 5 bases from V and 3 from J; bases not matched to a gene: 9.

The chain is built from TRBV4-2 and TRBJ2-7, with 9 bases that match TRBD1. The CDR3 sequence is 16 residues long. V gave up 2 bases and J gave up 7 bases; unmatched junction bases: 12. Germline V gene sequence: CDR1 LGHNA, CDR2 YNFKEQ. The CDR3 sequence: CASSQTGGSLYGEQYF. In nucleotides, the CDR3 is TGTGCCAGCAGCCAAACAGGGGGCAGTCTCTACGGAGAGCAGTACTTC.

The chain employs TRBV3-1 and TRBJ2-7, with 8 bases matching TRBD2. V shed 6 bases and J 0 bases; nucleotides not matched to a gene: 4. CDR1 is LGHDT, CDR2 YNNKEL, per germline (reference sequence). The CDR3 is 14 residues long. DNA of the CDR3: TGTGCCAGCAGTCGGCGGGAGGCCTCCTACGAGCAGTACTTC. Amino acids: CASSRREASYEQYF.

This chain links TRBV7-2 with TRBJ2-4; 9 bases match TRBD1. CDR1 and CDR2 (germline): SGHTA, FQGNSA. This CDR3 has 17 residues. The V segment lost 4 bases and the J segment 4 bases; nucleotides outside the gene matches: 11. The CDR3 loop is CASSSRDRAKGKNIQYF. CDR3 in DNA: TGTGCCAGCAGCTCCCGGGACAGGGCCAAAGGAAAAAACATTCAGTACTTC.

This clonotype has just a few counts. The chain couples TRBV7-8 to TRBJ2-5; D remains unclear. The V end lost 5 bases, the J end lost 5 bases, and 9 bases lay between the germline ends. The germline V gene has CDR1 SGHVS and CDR2 FQNEAQ. The CDR3 runs 12 residues. The CDR3 protein is CASSLFGETQYF. The CDR3 bases are TGTGCCAGCAGCCTGTTTGGCGAGACCCAGTACTTC.

The gene calls are TRBV12-3 or TRBV12-4 and TRBJ2-6; 8 bases are a match to TRBD1. Trimming took 6 bases from V and 0 from J; bases not matched to a gene: 4. This CDR3 region has 16 residues. CDR3 sequence reads: CASRGQDYSGANVLTF. DNA for the CDR3: TGTGCCAGCAGGGGACAGGATTACTCTGGGGCCAACGTCCTGACTTTC.

This clonotype appeared a few times. The CDR3: CSASRGPPRETQYF. In DNA, the CDR3 is TGCAGTGCTAGTCGGGGCCCTCCACGGGAGACCCAGTACTTC. This chain joins TRBV20-1 and TRBJ2-5, with D perhaps assigned TRBD1 or TRBD2 (5 bases each). CDR1 and CDR2 (germline): DFQATT, SNEGSKA (reference sequence). Deletions cut 3 bases from V and 5 bases from J, with 16 bases between. The CDR3 covers 14 residues.

V usage is TRBV5-1 and J usage is TRBJ2-1, with D hard to call. The J call is in doubt because the DNA end fits TRBJ2-7 better. CDR3 size: 14 residues. CDR1 is SGHRS and CDR2 is YFSETQ in the germline V gene. The CDR3 bases are TGCGCCAGCAGCTTGGGTGGGTTAGTGTTGGAGCAGTACTTC. Amino acid sequence: CASSLGGLVLEQYF.

This clonotype turned up a few times. The V gene is TRBV4-1, the J gene TRBJ1-2; D is uncertain. The ends were cut back, 0 bases at V and 10 bases at J, with 15 bases in the middle. CDR1 is MGHRA, CDR2 YSYEKL, per germline. The CDR3 covers 14 residues. CDR3 region: CASSQDSAAEIYTF. The CDR3 region has the DNA TGCGCCAGCAGCCAAGATTCAGCGGCAGAAATCTACACCTTC.

The gene calls are TRBV12-3 or TRBV12-4 and TRBJ1-4; perhaps TRBD1 as D (5 bases). This CDR3 is 14 amino acids long. V dropped 3 bases and J dropped 6 bases, with 11 bases sitting between them. The CDR3, as DNA: TGTGCCAGCAGTTTCGGGCAGGGAGATGAAAAACTGTTTTTT. Its translation is CASSFGQGDEKLFF.

The rearrangement uses TRBV20-1 and TRBJ1-5, with 8 positions matching TRBD1. The junction had 9 bases not matched to a gene; V was cut back by 5 bases and J by 0 bases. The CDR3 length is 16 residues. Germline CDR1 reads DFQATT; CDR2 reads SNEGSKA (reference sequence). The CDR3 loop reads CSASLTGDLSNQPQHF. In DNA form, the CDR3 reads TGCAGTGCTTCCTTGACAGGGGACCTTAGCAATCAGCCCCAGCATTTT.

On this clonotype: The conserved final phenylalanine or tryptophan is absent from the CDR3, which likely points to a read error. The rearrangement uses TRBV29-1 and TRBJ1-2; D is possibly TRBD1 (5 bases). CDR1 and CDR2 (germline): SQVTM, ANQGSEA. With 0 bases removed from V and 4 bases from J, the gap between germline ends came to 12 bases. This CDR3 spans 14 amino acids. CDR3: CSVEEEGTAYGYTV. The CDR3 region has the DNA TGCAGCGTTGAAGAAGAAGGGACGGCCTATGGCTACACCGTC.

The chain joins TRBV20-1 to TRBJ2-5, with D tentatively TRBD1 (5 bases). This CDR3 comprises 12 residues. Per the germline V gene, CDR1 is DFQATT and CDR2 is SNEGSKA (reference sequence). The V and J ends lost 6 bases and 2 bases respectively, with 10 bases between them. The CDR3 loop is CSARQFQETQYF. The CDR3 DNA follows: TGCAGTGCCAGACAGTTTCAAGAGACCCAGTACTTC.